This TCR beta chain was found in a study of blood T cell repertoires in COVID-19. CDR1 is GTSNPN and CDR2 is SVGIG in the germline V gene (reference sequence). The V gene lost 5 bases and the J gene lost 8 bases, with 24 bases spanning the gap. The CDR3 spans 16 residues. In the authors' workflow: Amplification with reference gene primers provided the estimates of nucleated cell counts. Sequenced by immunoSEQ multiplex PCR; TCRdb stores in-frame clones only, minus some. That table is the source of V, J and clone size, and D and trimming were worked out from the DNA. The data show 180,000 or so clones, about 75% seen once.

The receptor's source is a woman aged 45-59 years with active or convalescent COVID-19. What was sequenced was peripheral blood. The V call is TRBV30, the J call TRBJ1-4; the D is unclear. CDR3: CAWSRGTDGEYEKLFF. The CDR3 nucleotides are TGTGCCTGGTCTCGGGGAACTGACGGCGAGTACGAAAAACTGTTTTTT.